Below, one TCR beta chain is given with its context. Antigen unknown. The repertoire was sequenced with immunoSEQ multiplex PCR; TCRdb's copy has only in-frame clones and lacks some. The repertoire holds millions of clones, with more than 80% as singletons. The CDR3 sequence is 13 residues long. V lost 6 bases and J 6 bases, leaving 12 bases between the germline ends. Per the germline V gene, CDR1 is MNHNS and CDR2 is SASEGT. The data originate from a study of shared clonotypes between healthy human individuals. Study-wide findings and caveats: Clonotype sharing among donors, it was expected, would be affected by sequencing depth. It was observed that roughly 4.8% of naive CD4 clonotypes were shared across a handful of donors.

The rearrangement links TRBV6-1 to TRBJ1-5; D not resolved. The TCR was taken from a young man in good health. The specimen sequenced was naive CD4+ T cells sorted from blood. The subset denotes: CD45RA+ positively selected. Written as DNA, the CDR3 is TGTGCCAGCAGCCCCCTTTTTAGTCAGCCCCAGCATTTT. Translation gives CASSPLFSQPQHF.